These 17 T cell receptor beta chains were all obtained from the same sample, sequenced in a study of cytomegalovirus exposure and HLA in healthy donors. The study ran its PCR with 60 Vbeta and 13 Jbeta primers. The method was immunoSEQ multiplex PCR; TCRdb's version includes in-frame clones alone and lacks a portion of them. The repertoire consists of about 110,000 clones, with approximately 70% occurring once and the leading ten covering 11%. Sequencing was carried out using PBMCs. The origin of the receptors is a man aged 40-50 years in good health and CMV-seropositive.

The genes are TRBV29-1 and TRBJ1-2; D might be TRBD1 (6 bases). CDR1 SQVTM and CDR2 ANQGSEA come from the germline V gene. V lost 6 bases and J 3 bases, leaving 14 bases between the germline ends. The CDR3 length is 13 residues. The DNA of the CDR3 is TGCAGCGTGAGAAGGGGGTCGGACTATGGCTACACCTTC. Amino acid sequence: CSVRRGSDYGYTF.

This chain connects TRBV2 to TRBJ2-7; D gene uncertain. The V end was cut by 2 bases, the J end by 2 bases, with 10 bases between. CDR3 length equals 14 residues. The V gene's germline CDR1 is SNHLY and CDR2 FYNNEI. The CDR3 DNA is TGTGCCAGCAGTGAACCAGAGGAAACCTACGAGCAGTACTTC. It encodes CASSEPEETYEQYF.

This chain connects TRBV29-1 to TRBJ1-1; no definite D call. The CDR3 has 13 amino acids. The V gene's germline CDR1 is SQVTM and CDR2 ANQGSEA. V was shortened by 7 bases and J by 5 bases, with 17 bases between the two germline ends. The CDR3 nucleotides are TGCAGCGCGAACCTGCGGGTCGAGACTGAAGCTTTCTTT. Encoded protein: CSANLRVETEAFF.

V and J are TRBV25-1 and TRBJ2-1; 10 bases are a match to TRBD2. J gave up 6 bases and V 1 base, and 9 bases lay outside the gene matches. The CDR3 covers 17 residues. CDR1 is MGHDK, CDR2 SYGVNS, per germline. The CDR3 sequence: CASSESSSGSSGNEQFF. The CDR3, as DNA: TGTGCCAGCAGTGAATCGTCTAGCGGGAGTTCCGGCAATGAGCAGTTCTTC.

This rearrangement joins TRBV10-2 to TRBJ1-1; D perhaps matches TRBD1 (5 bases). The germline V and J ends were trimmed by 0 bases and 0 bases, with 11 bases remaining between them. The CDR3 contains 16 residues. The germline CDR1 and CDR2 sequences are WSHSY and SAAADI. CDR3 nucleotide sequence: TGCGCCAGCAGTGAGTCTGGGGGGAGTATGAACACTGAAGCTTTCTTT. This encodes CASSESGGSMNTEAFF.

The genes are TRBV5-1 and TRBJ2-2; D might be TRBD1 (6 bases). Germline V gives CDR1 SGHRS, CDR2 YFSETQ. CDR3 length: 13 amino acids. Trimming took off 6 bases at V and 6 bases at J, with 12 bases between the two ends. Written as DNA, the CDR3 is TGCGCCAGCACGGACAGCGTCGCCGGGGAGCTGTTTTTT. It encodes CASTDSVAGELFF.

This chain uses TRBV29-1 with TRBJ2-1; 7 bases map to TRBD1. The germline CDR1 and CDR2 sequences are SQVTM and ANQGSEA. V was clipped by 2 bases and J by 0 bases; unmatched bases: 1. The CDR3 totals 14 residues. CDR3 amino acids: CSVERDSSYNEQFF. The CDR3 region has the DNA TGCAGCGTTGAAAGGGACAGCTCCTACAATGAGCAGTTCTTC.

This clone was detected a few times. The chain links TRBV28 to TRBJ1-5, with D perhaps matching TRBD1 (6 bases). Per the germline V gene, CDR1 is MDHEN and CDR2 is SYDVKM. V was cut by 6 bases and J by 6 bases, with 15 bases left in between. This CDR3 is built from 14 residues. CDR3 bases: TGTGCCAGCAGCTCCCCAGGGGAAGGTCAGCCCCAGCATTTT. Its translation is CASSSPGEGQPQHF.

This clone was seen just once. J is TRBJ2-1 and V is TRBV9, with 9 nucleotides matching TRBD2. The CDR3 length is 16 residues. The germline gives CDR1 SGDLS, CDR2 YYNGEE. The J segment lost 4 bases and the V segment lost 3 bases, leaving 8 bases of the junction unmatched. CDR3 region: CASSASTSGSYNEQFF. CDR3 nucleotides: TGTGCCAGCAGCGCCTCAACTAGCGGGTCGTACAATGAGCAGTTCTTC.

This clone was counted once. One end of the junction fails to match germline, which may point to a read error. The genes are TRBV5-6 and TRBJ1-2, with D uncertain. The CDR3 spans 14 residues. From germline, CDR1 is SGHDT and CDR2 YYEEEE. The CDR3 region has the DNA TGTGCCAGCAGCTTGAGTGGCAGTAACTATGGCTACGCCTTC. This translates into CASSLSGSNYGYAF. Supplemented by reference TRBV5-6 and TRBJ1-2, the full variable domain reads DAGVTQSPTHLIKTRGQQVTLRCSPKSGHDTVSWYQQALGQGPQFIFQYYEEEERQRGNFPDRFSGHQFPNYSSELNVNALLLGDSALYLCASSLSGSNYGYAFGSGTRLTVV.

The chain has TRBV7-3 and TRBJ2-2, with a tentative D call TRBD1 (6 bases). The CDR3 runs to 15 residues. V was trimmed by 1 base and J by 1 base, leaving 7 bases between them. CDR1 and CDR2 from the germline V gene are SGHTA and FQGTGA. The CDR3 DNA reads as TGTGCCAGCAGCTTAATGGGACAGAACACCGGGGAGCTGTTTTTT. Translating gives CASSLMGQNTGELFF.

This chain uses TRBV5-8 with TRBJ1-2, with 7 bases lining up with TRBD1. Trimming removed 2 bases from V and 5 bases from J; junction bases left unmatched: 12. This CDR3 contains 16 residues. The germline V gene has CDR1 SGHTS and CDR2 YDEGEE. Written as DNA, the CDR3 is TGTGCCAGCAGCTTAGGAGGGGGCGTCGGTACATATGGCTACACCTTC. Protein sequence: CASSLGGGVGTYGYTF.

The rearrangement links TRBV7-9 to TRBJ2-3, with D uncertain. V shed 5 bases and J shed 5 bases, with 8 bases lying between them. This CDR3 has 12 residues. The germline V gene encodes CDR1 SEHNR and CDR2 FQNEAQ (reference sequence). The CDR3 DNA sequence: TGTGCCAGCAGCCCCCCCTTAGATACGCAGTATTTT. As protein: CASSPPLDTQYF.

In its sample, this clone was seen a few times. The V and J genes are TRBV28 and TRBJ2-7; D perhaps matches TRBD1 (6 bases). Germline V gene data show CDR1 as MDHEN and CDR2 as SYDVKM. The CDR3 loop spans 14 amino acids. Trimming stripped 6 bases from V and 3 bases from J, with 15 bases between. In DNA form, the CDR3 reads TGTGCCAGCAGCGTCGTATACAGGGTCTACGAGCAGTACTTC. It yields the protein CASSVVYRVYEQYF.

This chain uses TRBV5-1 with TRBJ1-5; D possibly corresponds to TRBD1 (5 bases). Germline V gene lookup returns CDR1 SGHRS and CDR2 YFSETQ. Trimming shortened V by 4 bases and J by 3 bases, and 11 bases separated the two germline ends. The CDR3 consists of 14 residues. CDR3 residues: CASSGGGNNQPQHF. For the CDR3, the DNA is TGCGCCAGCAGCGGGGGGGGGAACAATCAGCCCCAGCATTTT.

This clone appeared a few times. The chain uses TRBV6-1 and TRBJ1-1; D possibly corresponds to TRBD1 (6 bases). The ends were cut back, 3 bases at V and 2 bases at J, with 10 bases in the middle. Germline V gives CDR1 MNHNS, CDR2 SASEGT. This CDR3 spans 14 amino acids. Here the CDR3 reads CASSDDRINTEAFF. CDR3 in DNA: TGTGCCAGCAGTGACGACAGGATAAACACTGAAGCTTTCTTT.

The chain links TRBV9 to TRBJ2-7; 12 bases agree with TRBD2. V was pared by 4 bases and J by 3 bases, with 17 bases of the junction left unmatched. The CDR3 length is 19 residues. Germline assignment: CDR1 SGDLS and CDR2 YYNGEE. Written as DNA, the CDR3 is TGTGCCAGCAGCACACCCCTAGCGGGAGGGACCTCAATGGTCTACGAGCAGTACGTC. Translation: CASSTPLAGGTSMVYEQYV.